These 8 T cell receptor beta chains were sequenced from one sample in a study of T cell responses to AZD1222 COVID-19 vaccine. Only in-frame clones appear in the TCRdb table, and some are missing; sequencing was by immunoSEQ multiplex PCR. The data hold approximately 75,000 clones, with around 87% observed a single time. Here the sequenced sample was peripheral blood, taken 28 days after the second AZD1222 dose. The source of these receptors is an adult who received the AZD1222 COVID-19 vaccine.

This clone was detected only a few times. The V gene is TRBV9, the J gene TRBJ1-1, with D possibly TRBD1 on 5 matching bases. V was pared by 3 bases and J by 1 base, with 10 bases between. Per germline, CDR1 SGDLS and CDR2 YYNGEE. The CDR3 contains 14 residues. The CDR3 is CASSERGGNTEAFF. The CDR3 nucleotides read TGTGCCAGCAGCGAGAGGGGTGGGAACACTGAAGCTTTCTTT.

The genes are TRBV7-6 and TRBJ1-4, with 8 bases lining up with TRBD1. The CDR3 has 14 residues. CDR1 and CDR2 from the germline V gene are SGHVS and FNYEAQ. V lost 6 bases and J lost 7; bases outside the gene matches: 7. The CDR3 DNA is TGTGCCAGCAGTCAAGGACAGGGACGTGAAAAACTGTTTTTT. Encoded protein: CASSQGQGREKLFF.

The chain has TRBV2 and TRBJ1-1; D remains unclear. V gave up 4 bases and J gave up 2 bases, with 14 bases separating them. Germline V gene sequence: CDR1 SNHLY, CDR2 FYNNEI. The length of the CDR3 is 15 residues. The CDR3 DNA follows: TGTGCCAGCAGTGTCCCCGGACGGGCAAACACTGAAGCTTTCTTT. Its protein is CASSVPGRANTEAFF. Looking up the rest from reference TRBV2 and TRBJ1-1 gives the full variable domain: EPEVTQTPSHQVTQMGQEVILRCVPISNHLYFYWYRQILGQKVEFLVSFYNNEISEKSEIFDDQFSVERPDGSNFTLKIRSTKLEDSAMYFCASSVPGRANTEAFFGQGTRLTVV.

CDR3 loop: CASSLSVSLNSPLHF. CDR3 sequence (DNA): TGTGCCAGCAGTTTATCGGTTTCTCTAAATTCACCCCTCCACTTT. The J gene is TRBJ1-6, the V gene TRBV27; D remains ambiguous. CDR3 length: 15 amino acids. The ends were cut back, 0 bases at V and 7 bases at J, with 10 bases in the middle. Germline lookup yields CDR1 MNHEY and CDR2 SMNVEV (reference sequence).

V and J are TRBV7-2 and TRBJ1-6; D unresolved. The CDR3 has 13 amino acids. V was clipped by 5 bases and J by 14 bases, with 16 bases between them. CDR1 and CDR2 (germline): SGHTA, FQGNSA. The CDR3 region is CASSPRTERSLHF. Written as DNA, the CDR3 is TGTGCCAGCAGCCCCCGGACGGAGAGGTCCCTCCACTTT.

The CDR3 sequence: CASSSTDRQGSKYGYTF. The CDR3 nucleotides read TGTGCCAGCAGCTCAACGGACCGACAGGGTTCCAAATATGGCTACACCTTC. V usage is TRBV11-2 and J usage is TRBJ1-2; TRBD1 agrees at 7 bases. The germline CDR1 and CDR2 sequences are SGHAT and FQNNGV. The CDR3 extends over 17 amino acids. The trim removed 4 bases at V and 5 bases at J, leaving 16 bases unmatched.

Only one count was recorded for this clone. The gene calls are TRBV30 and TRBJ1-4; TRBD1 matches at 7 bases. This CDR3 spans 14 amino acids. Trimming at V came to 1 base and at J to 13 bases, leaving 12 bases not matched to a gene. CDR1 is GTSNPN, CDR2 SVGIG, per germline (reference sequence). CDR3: CAWSAGQPSPRLFF. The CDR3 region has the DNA TGTGCCTGGAGTGCGGGACAGCCCTCCCCGAGACTGTTTTTT.

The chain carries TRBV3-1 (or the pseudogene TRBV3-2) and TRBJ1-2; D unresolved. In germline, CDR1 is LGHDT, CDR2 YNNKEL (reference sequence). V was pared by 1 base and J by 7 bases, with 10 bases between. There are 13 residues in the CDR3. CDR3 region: CASSQGRVSGYTF. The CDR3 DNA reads TGTGCCAGCAGCCAAGGGAGGGTCAGTGGCTACACCTTC.